These 28 T cell receptor beta chains originate from one sample sequenced in a study of shared clonotypes between healthy human individuals. As defined, naive CD8 cells were CD45RO-negative and positively selected for CCR7, with terminally differentiated effector memory CD45RA+ cells excluded. Method: immunoSEQ multiplex PCR; TCRdb's copy keeps in-frame clones and lacks some. The sample lists about 2 million clones, about 95% occurring once. Sequenced sample: naive CD8+ T cells sorted from blood. These TCRs come from a man younger than 35 in good health.

The genes are TRBV7-9 and TRBJ2-1; 9 bases fit TRBD2. This CDR3 comprises 17 residues. V shed 3 bases, J shed 2 bases, and the junction held 8 bases outside the gene matches. Germline CDR1 is SEHNR and CDR2 is FQNEAQ (reference sequence). For the CDR3, the DNA is TGTGCCAGCAGCTTGGGTAGCGGGAGCTCCCCCTACAATGAGCAGTTCTTC. Translation: CASSLGSGSSPYNEQFF.

The V gene is TRBV28, the J gene TRBJ1-2, with 8 bases identical to TRBD1. The ends lost 3 bases at V and 5 bases at J; junction bases unmatched: 11. This CDR3 is built from 16 residues. Germline V gives CDR1 MDHEN, CDR2 SYDVKM. Here the CDR3 DNA reads TGTGCCAGCAGTTTCCCCGCCTCGGACAGGGAGTATGGCTACACCTTC. This codes for CASSFPASDREYGYTF.

The chain employs TRBV7-6 and TRBJ2-1; D not resolved. Deletions cut 1 base from V and 8 bases from J, with 12 bases between. The CDR3 is 14 amino acids. The germline V gene encodes CDR1 SGHVS and CDR2 FNYEAQ. CDR3 bases: TGTGCCAGCAGCTTAGGTGCAGCAATGGATGAGCAGTTCTTC. Protein: CASSLGAAMDEQFF.

The CDR3 here is CASSSNRVVLATYSNQPQHF. In DNA, the CDR3 is TGTGCCAGCAGCAGCAACAGGGTTGTTCTGGCGACTTATAGCAATCAGCCCCAGCATTTT. The rearrangement joins TRBV21-1 to TRBJ1-5; whether TRBD1, the table's D call, matches the DNA was not checked. TRBV21-1 is described as a pseudogene. The length of the CDR3 is 20 residues.

The chain links TRBV11-2 to TRBJ1-2; D may be TRBD1 (5 bases). V lost 1 base, J lost 8 bases, and 11 bases lay in between. This CDR3 spans 13 amino acids. Germline CDR1 reads SGHAT; CDR2 reads FQNNGV. In DNA form, the CDR3 reads TGTGCCAGCAGCTTAGGGGACCTGGGAGGCTACACCTTC. This sequence encodes CASSLGDLGGYTF.

This sequence joins TRBV27 and TRBJ2-7; the D call may be TRBD1 or TRBD2 (5 bases each). CDR1 and CDR2 (germline): MNHEY, SMNVEV (reference sequence). V was pared by 6 bases and J by 0 bases, with 9 bases between. CDR3 length: 13 residues. DNA of the CDR3: TGTGCCAGCAGAGTGGGGGACTCCTACGAGCAGTACTTC. It codes for CASRVGDSYEQYF.

The rearrangement uses TRBV6-6 and TRBJ2-7; 8 bases line up with TRBD2. Germline CDR1 MNHNY, CDR2 SVGAGI (reference sequence). Germline trimming cut 2 bases from V and 0 bases from J; bases unmatched to any gene: 3. The CDR3 loop spans 15 amino acids. CDR3 DNA sequence: TGTGCCAGCAGTTACAGTAGCGGGACCTCCTACGAGCAGTACTTC. This sequence encodes CASSYSSGTSYEQYF.

The genes are TRBV27 and TRBJ2-7; D unresolved. The germline V gene encodes CDR1 MNHEY and CDR2 SMNVEV (reference sequence). The CDR3 is 14 amino acids. The ends were cut back, 4 bases at V and 5 bases at J, with 15 bases in the middle. The CDR3 loop reads CASSSAQPWNEQYF. The CDR3 DNA sequence: TGTGCCAGCAGTTCAGCCCAGCCATGGAACGAGCAGTACTTC.

About this clone itself: The same CDR3 also results from other DNA sequences found in this sample. The V gene is TRBV7-9, the J gene TRBJ1-3; D gene unclear. Trimming pared 5 bases from V and 3 bases from J, leaving 14 bases between. Germline CDR1 reads SEHNR; CDR2 reads FQNEAQ (reference sequence). The CDR3 is 15 residues long. CDR3 sequence reads: CASSPTGSSGNTIYF. In nucleotides, the CDR3 is TGTGCCAGCAGCCCGACGGGGAGTAGTGGAAACACCATATATTTT. The entire variable domain, with the rest obtained from reference TRBV7-9 and TRBJ1-3, is as follows: DTGVSQNPRHKITKRGQNVTFRCDPISEHNRLYWYRQTLGQGPEFLTYFQNEAQLEKSRLLSDRFSAERPKGSFSTLEIQRTEQGDSAMYLCASSPTGSSGNTIYFGEGSWLTVV.

The chain has TRBV19 and TRBJ1-5; 8 nucleotides line up with TRBD1. V shed 3 bases, J shed 7 bases, and the junction held 8 bases outside the gene matches. CDR1 and CDR2 from the germline V gene are LNHDA and SQIVND (reference sequence). This CDR3 contains 15 residues. The CDR3 sequence is CASSIVGQGAQPQHF. In nucleotides, the CDR3 is TGTGCCAGTAGTATTGTAGGTCAGGGGGCACAGCCCCAGCATTTT. Together with reference TRBV19 and TRBJ1-5, the CDR3 gives the full variable domain: DGGITQSPKYLFRKEGQNVTLSCEQNLNHDAMYWYRQDPGQGLRLIYYSQIVNDFQKGDIAEGYSVSREKKESFPLTVTSAQKNPTAFYLCASSIVGQGAQPQHFGDGTRLSIL.

This clone was seen more than once but under ten times. The same CDR3 is also encoded by other DNA sequences in this sample. The V gene is TRBV4-2, the J gene TRBJ1-3; D is possibly TRBD1 (5 bases). CDR1 is LGHNA and CDR2 is YNFKEQ in the germline V gene. V was cut by 1 base and J by 0 bases, with 7 bases left in between. The CDR3 spans 15 residues. CDR3 DNA: TGTGCCAGCAGCCAAGGACAGTTCTCTGGAAACACCATATATTTT. Encoded protein: CASSQGQFSGNTIYF.

This clone was counted once. V usage is TRBV7-6 and J usage is TRBJ2-1; 11 bases match TRBD2. This CDR3 contains 16 residues. Germline trimming cut 0 bases from V and 8 bases from J; bases unmatched to any gene: 6. From germline, CDR1 is SGHVS and CDR2 FNYEAQ. CDR3 protein: CASSLALAGGPYEQFF. CDR3 sequence (DNA): TGTGCCAGCAGCTTAGCGTTAGCGGGGGGGCCCTATGAGCAGTTCTTC.

The chain links TRBV18 to TRBJ1-1; TRBD1 is a possible D gene (5 bases). CDR1 KGHSH and CDR2 LQKENI come from the germline V gene. There are 15 residues in the CDR3. V gave up 0 bases and J gave up 4 bases, with 12 bases separating them. This CDR3 is CASSPPPVGVTEAFF. CDR3 sequence (DNA): TGTGCCAGCTCACCACCCCCCGTAGGGGTCACTGAAGCTTTCTTT.

The rearrangement joins TRBV9 to TRBJ2-5; D possibly corresponds to TRBD1 (6 bases). The germline gives CDR1 SGDLS, CDR2 YYNGEE. The V and J ends lost 4 bases and 0 bases respectively, with 10 bases between them. The CDR3 length is 14 residues. The CDR3, as DNA: TGTGCCAGCAGCTCAGGACAGAACCAAGAGACCCAGTACTTC. Encoded protein: CASSSGQNQETQYF.

V gene TRBV10-2 combines with J gene TRBJ2-1; D is unresolved. V lost 3 bases to trimming and J lost 7 bases, with 16 bases between them. CDR1 WSHSY and CDR2 SAAADI come from the germline V gene. CDR3 length: 15 amino acids. The CDR3 bases are TGCGCCAGCAGTGAAGTGACTCGATCGAGGAATGAGCAGTTCTTC. Encoded protein: CASSEVTRSRNEQFF.

The rearrangement joins TRBV19 to TRBJ1-1; no clear D. The germline V and J ends were trimmed by 5 bases and 1 base, with 14 bases remaining between them. This CDR3 region has 15 residues. From germline, CDR1 is LNHDA and CDR2 SQIVND (reference sequence). The CDR3 DNA follows: TGTGCCAGTAGTCTAGGGCCACAGCCGAACACTGAAGCTTTCTTT. Its translation: CASSLGPQPNTEAFF.

The chain joins TRBV11-3 to TRBJ2-1; D gene uncertain. V lost 5 bases, J lost 8 bases, and 13 bases lay in between. CDR3 length equals 13 residues. Germline V gives CDR1 SGHNT, CDR2 YENEEA. The CDR3 DNA reads as TGTGCCAGCAGCGCAAGGAGTTCCGATGAGCAGTTCTTC. Translation: CASSARSSDEQFF.

This clone was counted a single time. This chain links TRBV2 with TRBJ1-2; D remains ambiguous. The CDR3 runs 11 residues. The germline V gene encodes CDR1 SNHLY and CDR2 FYNNEI. V shed 3 bases and J shed 10 bases, with 9 bases lying between them. The CDR3: CASSDGGTYTF. The CDR3 DNA reads as TGTGCCAGCAGTGACGGCGGAACCTACACCTTC.

This clone has only a few counts. This sample includes further DNA sequences coding for the same CDR3. The gene calls are TRBV28 and TRBJ2-7; TRBD1 matches at 9 bases. V was clipped by 3 bases and J by 0 bases; unmatched bases: 0. The CDR3 extends over 14 amino acids. The germline gives CDR1 MDHEN, CDR2 SYDVKM. The CDR3: CASSLTGGSYEQYF. The DNA for the CDR3 is TGTGCCAGCAGTTTGACAGGGGGCTCCTACGAGCAGTACTTC.

As for this clone: Other DNA sequences in the same sample also yield this CDR3. Here the CDR3 DNA reads TGTGCCAGCAGAGGTTTAAGCTCCTACGAGCAGTACTTC. It translates to CASRGLSSYEQYF. This rearrangement joins TRBV6-5 to TRBJ2-7; D not resolved. CDR1 and CDR2 (germline): MNHEY, SVGAGI. The CDR3 contains 13 residues. The ends were cut back, 6 bases at V and 0 bases at J, with 9 bases in the middle.

The chain uses TRBV28 and TRBJ1-2, with TRBD1 identical over 7 bases. The CDR3 is 15 amino acids. Germline CDR1 MDHEN, CDR2 SYDVKM. With 5 bases clipped from V and 2 bases from J, the junction kept 8 bases outside the gene matches. The CDR3 sequence: CASSILPGQNYGYTF. The CDR3 region has the DNA TGTGCCAGCAGTATCCTTCCGGGACAGAACTATGGCTACACCTTC.

This chain links TRBV27 with TRBJ2-4; 9 nucleotides align to TRBD1. The CDR3 loop spans 15 amino acids. The germline gives CDR1 MNHEY, CDR2 SMNVEV (reference sequence). V lost 4 bases and J lost 9; bases outside the gene matches: 10. In DNA, the CDR3 is TGTGCCAGCAGTTCCGATACAGGGGGCAGGAGCATTCAGTACTTC. This gives the protein CASSSDTGGRSIQYF.

This clone was detected once. V gene TRBV7-2 combines with J gene TRBJ2-7, with D perhaps matching TRBD2 (5 bases). This CDR3 is 16 amino acids long. Germline CDR1 SGHTA, CDR2 FQGNSA. V lost 9 bases to trimming and J lost 4 bases, with 25 bases between them. CDR3 amino acids: CASLRQPRGETYEQYF. CDR3 coding DNA: TGTGCCAGTCTACGCCAACCCCGGGGAGAGACTTACGAGCAGTACTTC.

This chain links TRBV7-8 with TRBJ2-5; D not resolved. CDR1 SGHVS and CDR2 FQNEAQ come from the germline V gene. V lost 0 bases to trimming and J lost 1 base, with 9 bases between them. This CDR3 region has 15 residues. This CDR3 is CASSLALVSQETQYF. CDR3 nucleotides: TGTGCCAGCAGCTTAGCGCTGGTCAGCCAAGAGACCCAGTACTTC. The full variable domain, rest sourced from reference TRBV7-8 and TRBJ2-5, is GAGVSQSPRYKVAKRGQDVALRCDPISGHVSLFWYQQALGQGPEFLTYFQNEAQLDKSGLPSDRFFAERPEGSVSTLKIQRTQQEDSAVYLCASSLALVSQETQYFGPGTRLLVL.

The chain carries TRBV4-3 and TRBJ2-7; tentatively, D is TRBD1 (6 bases). V was pared by 1 base and J by 3 bases, with 13 bases between. In germline, CDR1 is LGHNA, CDR2 YSLEER. The CDR3 contains 15 residues. CDR3: CASSQAAGANYEQYF. In DNA, the CDR3 is TGCGCCAGCAGCCAAGCCGCAGGGGCCAACTACGAGCAGTACTTC.

This rearrangement joins TRBV27 to TRBJ2-1; 11 nucleotides line up with TRBD2. V was pared by 7 bases and J by 5 bases, with 7 bases of the junction left unmatched. CDR3 size: 15 residues. CDR1 is MNHEY, CDR2 SMNVEV, per germline (reference sequence). CDR3 coding DNA: TGTGCCAGCAACCCCGGGACTAGCGGAAACAATGAGCAGTTCTTC. Residues: CASNPGTSGNNEQFF.

The chain is built from TRBV11-2 and TRBJ1-6; TRBD1 aligns across 8 bases. The germline V gene encodes CDR1 SGHAT and CDR2 FQNNGV. This CDR3 contains 15 residues. The junction had 2 bases not matched to a gene; V was cut back by 1 base and J by 6 bases. The CDR3 region is CASSLGGQGNSPLHF. DNA for the CDR3: TGTGCCAGCAGCTTAGGCGGACAGGGTAATTCACCCCTCCACTTT.

The chain carries TRBV7-6 and TRBJ1-5; D uncertain. The germline CDR1 and CDR2 sequences are SGHVS and FNYEAQ. CDR3 size: 14 residues. Trimming pared 2 bases from V and 3 bases from J, leaving 8 bases between. In DNA, the CDR3 is TGTGCCAGCAGCTTATGGGCAGACAATCAGCCCCAGCATTTT. Translated, it gives CASSLWADNQPQHF. Looking up the rest from reference TRBV7-6 and TRBJ1-5 gives the full variable domain: GAGVSQSPRYKVTKRGQDVALRCDPISGHVSLYWYRQALGQGPEFLTYFNYEAQQDKSGLPNDRFSAERPEGSISTLTIQRTEQRDSAMYRCASSLWADNQPQHFGDGTRLSIL.